Listed below are T cell receptor beta chains from one sample, sequenced in a study of blood T cell dynamics during melanoma immunotherapy. Here immunoSEQ multiplex PCR was the method, and the copy in TCRdb shows in-frame clones only, minus some. The sample carries about 13,000 clones, about 86% recorded once. This specimen was blood, taken from a patient treated with checkpoint blockade. The source is a human donor with melanoma. CDR3s include the opening cysteine and the closing phenylalanine or tryptophan. A D gene is named only where the DNA matches it firmly. Expanded clones are given a class, and other clones once, few, many or no size at all.

CDR3aa,CDR3nt,v_gene,d_gene,j_gene,abundance,len
CASRSLGAGELFF,TGTGCCAGCCGGAGCCTCGGCGCCGGGGAGCTGTTTTTT,TRBV11-2,.,TRBJ2-2,.,13
CASSALEQFF,TGTGCCAGCAGTGCGTTAGAGCAGTTCTTC,TRBV6-1,.,TRBJ2-1,few,10
CASSLMGQVGEKLFF,TGTGCCAGCAGCTTAATGGGGCAGGTTGGTGAAAAACTGTTTTTT,TRBV7-9,.,TRBJ1-4,.,15
CASSADHWGEGTQYF,TGCGCCAGCAGTGCCGACCATTGGGGTGAGGGGACCCAGTACTTC,TRBV10-1,.,TRBJ2-5,.,15
CASSLRGYEQYF,TGTGCCAGCAGCCTTCGCGGCTACGAGCAGTACTTC,TRBV14,.,TRBJ2-7,.,12
CASSFSSGGHEQYF,TGTGCCAGCTCCTTTTCCAGCGGGGGCCACGAGCAGTACTTC,TRBV6-4,TRBD2,TRBJ2-7,.,14
CAISEGGNTIYF,TGTGCCATCAGTGAGGGGGGAAACACCATATATTTT,TRBV10-3,.,TRBJ1-3,.,12
CASSHGQGAAVQPQHF,TGTGCCAGCAGCCACGGACAGGGGGCGGCCGTTCAGCCCCAGCATTTT,TRBV4-2,TRBD1,TRBJ1-5,.,16
CATKGALSYNEQFF,TGTGCCACCAAGGGTGCTCTCTCCTACAATGAGCAGTTCTTC,TRBV7-2,.,TRBJ2-1,.,14
CASSRVNEKLFF,TGTGCCAGCAGCCGGGTTAATGAAAAACTGTTTTTT,TRBV5-5,.,TRBJ1-4,.,12
CAISESPTGLNTNYGYTF,TGTGCCATCAGTGAGTCTCCGACAGGATTGAACACCAACTATGGCTACACCTTC,TRBV10-3,.,TRBJ1-2,.,18
CASSPANLGEQFF,TGTGCCAGCTCACCAGCCAATTTGGGCGAGCAGTTCTTC,TRBV18,.,TRBJ2-1,once,13
CAISDEGWRTGELFF,TGTGCCATCAGTGACGAGGGGTGGAGGACCGGGGAGCTGTTTTTT,TRBV10-3,.,TRBJ2-2,.,15
CASSQGTGGPREAFF,TGTGCCAGCAGTCAAGGGACAGGGGGACCGCGTGAAGCTTTCTTT,TRBV27,TRBD1,TRBJ1-1,.,15
CASSLGQGARSYGYTF,TGCGCCAGCAGCTTGGGGCAGGGGGCTAGGAGCTATGGCTACACCTTC,TRBV5-1,TRBD1,TRBJ1-2,.,16
CASSPKLRLGDTQYF,TGTGCCAGCAGCCCCAAGTTGAGGTTGGGGGATACGCAGTATTTT,TRBV7-9,.,TRBJ2-3,.,15
CASSPPGGDTQYF,TGCGCCAGCAGCCCTCCCGGGGGGGATACGCAGTATTTT,TRBV5-1,TRBD2,TRBJ2-3,.,13
CASSLYTQAYNEQFF,TGTGCCAGCAGCTTATATACGCAAGCCTACAATGAGCAGTTCTTC,TRBV7-9,.,TRBJ2-1,.,15
CAIRPGQNSYNEQFF,TGTGCCATCAGACCTGGACAGAACTCCTACAATGAGCAGTTCTTC,TRBV10-3,.,TRBJ2-1,.,15
CASSLGTDPKYGYTF,TGTGCCAGCTCACTCGGGACAGATCCTAAGTATGGCTACACCTTC,TRBV18,TRBD1,TRBJ1-2,.,15
CASSLKRTGELFF,TGTGCCAGCAGCTTAAAGCGGACCGGGGAGCTGTTTTTT,TRBV7-3,.,TRBJ2-2,.,13
CAIRGTSGYEQYF,TGTGCCATCAGGGGGACTAGCGGCTACGAGCAGTACTTC,TRBV10-3,TRBD2,TRBJ2-7,.,13
CSVEDDRAETQYF,TGCAGCGTTGAGGATGACAGGGCGGAGACCCAGTACTTC,TRBV29-1,TRBD1,TRBJ2-5,.,13
CASSPLAGHDEQYF,TGTGCCAGCAGCCCACTAGCGGGGCACGACGAGCAGTACTTC,TRBV27,TRBD2,TRBJ2-7,.,14
CASSNGQNYGYTF,TGTGCCAGCAGCAATGGACAGAACTATGGCTACACCTTC,TRBV9,.,TRBJ1-2,.,13
CSVVRGGRAADTQYF,TGCAGCGTTGTAAGGGGTGGCAGGGCGGCAGATACGCAGTATTTT,TRBV29-1,.,TRBJ2-3,.,15
CASSADWNNEQFF,TGTGCCAGCAGCGCCGACTGGAACAATGAGCAGTTCTTC,TRBV9,.,TRBJ2-1,.,13
CASSLMKASYEQYF,TGTGCCAGCAGCTTAATGAAAGCCTCCTACGAGCAGTACTTC,TRBV7-3,.,TRBJ2-7,.,14
CASSLTTSGETQYF,TGTGCCAGCAGTTTGACAACCTCGGGTGAGACCCAGTACTTC,TRBV6-1,.,TRBJ2-5,.,14
CASSSNSGSYNEQFF,TGTGCCAGCAGTTCCAATAGCGGGTCCTACAATGAGCAGTTCTTC,TRBV6-6,TRBD2,TRBJ2-1,.,15
CASSRRTAPGSYNSPLHF,TGTGCCAGCTCACGACGGACCGCGCCGGGCTCCTATAATTCACCCCTCCACTTT,TRBV18,.,TRBJ1-6,.,18
CASHGLAGVDEQFF,TGTGCCAGCCATGGGCTAGCGGGAGTCGATGAGCAGTTCTTC,TRBV6-1,TRBD2,TRBJ2-1,.,14
CASSVGQGYGYTF,TGTGCCAGCAGCGTAGGACAGGGCTATGGCTACACCTTC,TRBV9,TRBD1,TRBJ1-2,.,13
CASSFGPDRASSPLHF,TGTGCCAGCAGCTTCGGGCCGGACAGGGCGAGCTCACCCCTCCACTTT,TRBV5-4,TRBD1,TRBJ1-6,.,16
CASSLSDRGRYTF,TGTGCCAGCAGCTTGTCTGACAGGGGGAGATACACCTTC,TRBV7-9,TRBD1,TRBJ1-2,.,13
CASRLAELYEQYF,TGTGCAAGTCGTCTAGCGGAGCTATACGAGCAGTACTTC,TRBV12-2,.,TRBJ2-7,few,13
CASSSGSGGQETQYF,TGCGCCAGCAGCTCGGGTAGCGGGGGTCAAGAGACCCAGTACTTC,TRBV5-1,TRBD2,TRBJ2-5,.,15
CASSVGGGAGYQPQHF,TGTGCCAGTAGTGTCGGTGGGGGGGCAGGGTATCAGCCCCAGCATTTT,TRBV19,.,TRBJ1-5,.,16